Ten or more counts support the clone carrying this T cell receptor beta chain. Germline CDR1 and CDR2: SGHRS and YFSETQ. CDR3 size: 13 residues. V lost 4 bases to trimming and J lost 1 base, with 9 bases between them. Preparing the TCRbeta library involved the use of unique molecular identifiers. TCRdb recomputed calls from the PCR reads with MiXCR, one row per CDR3 protein. Here the sample spans 150,000 to 200,000 distinct CDR3 sequences, roughly 6.5% being singletons. These data belong to a study of T-cell reconstitution after alpha-beta-depleted transplantation in children. This rearrangement joins TRBV5-1 to TRBJ2-7; D call uncertain. Sequenced here: PBMCs, sampled before TCRalphabeta/CD19-depleted stem cell transplant. The sequence was obtained from a girl under three years old with combined immunodeficiency, due to receive a stem cell transplant. The CDR3 spells CASSIPPSYEQYF. CDR3 nucleotides: TGCGCCAGCAGCATACCTCCGTCCTACGAGCAGTACTTC.